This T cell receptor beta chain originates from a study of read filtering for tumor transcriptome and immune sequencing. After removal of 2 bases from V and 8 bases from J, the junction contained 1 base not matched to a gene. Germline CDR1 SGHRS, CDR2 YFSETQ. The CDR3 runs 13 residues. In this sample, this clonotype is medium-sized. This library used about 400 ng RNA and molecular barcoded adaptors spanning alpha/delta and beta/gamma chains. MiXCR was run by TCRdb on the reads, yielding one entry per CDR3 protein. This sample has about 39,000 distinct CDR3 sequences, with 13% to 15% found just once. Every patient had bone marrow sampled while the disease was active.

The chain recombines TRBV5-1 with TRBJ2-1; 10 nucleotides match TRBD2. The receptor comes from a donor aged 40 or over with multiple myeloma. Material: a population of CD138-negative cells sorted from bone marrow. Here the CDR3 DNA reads TGCGCCAGCAGCTTCCTAGCGGGGGATGAGCAGTTCTTC. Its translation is CASSFLAGDEQFF. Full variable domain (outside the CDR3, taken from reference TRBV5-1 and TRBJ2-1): KAGVTQTPRYLIKTRGQQVTLSCSPISGHRSVSWYQQTPGQGLQFLFEYFSETQRNKGNFPGRFSGRQFSNSRSEMNVSTLELGDSALYLCASSFLAGDEQFFGPGTRLTVL.